This T cell receptor (beta chain) is from a study of PD-1 blockade in mismatch repair-deficient tumors. Clones were read by immunoSEQ multiplex PCR, and TCRdb kept only the in-frame ones, dropping some. The sample carries 20,000 to 25,000 clones, almost 85% recorded once. This TCR derives from an adult with mismatch repair-deficient cancer. The source material was peripheral blood, sampled 2 weeks after starting pembrolizumab.

The DNA for the CDR3 is TGTGCCAGCAGCCGGTCGATTCCTGGGCCTAGCACAGATACGCAGTATTTT. It yields the protein CASSRSIPGPSTDTQYF. The chain links TRBV7-6 to TRBJ2-3; D not certain. The CDR3 is 17 residues long. Trimming removed 5 bases from V and 0 bases from J, with 18 bases in between. Germline-derived CDR1 and CDR2 are SGHVS and FNYEAQ.